A selection of T cell receptor beta chains follows, all from one sample in a study of blood T cell repertoires in COVID-19. Generated by immunoSEQ multiplex PCR, the TCRdb table keeps only in-frame clones and is missing some. Of tens of thousands of clones in the sample, 90% to 95% were seen once. The specimen was peripheral blood. These receptor sequences come from a human donor in a cohort sampled during active COVID-19. Both conserved end residues are part of each CDR3. Fields, in order: D gene, J gene, clone size, V gene, CDR3 DNA, CDR3 protein. D genes are given only for firm matches. The size entry is marked missing in some rows and otherwise reads once, few, many or a size class.

>TRBD1|TRBJ2-3|-|TRBV18
TGTGCCAGCTCCCGAATGACAGGGGCAGGCACAGATACGCAGTATTTT
CASSRMTGAGTDTQYF
>-|TRBJ1-3|-|TRBV28
TGTGCCAGCAAAATAGCAGGGTCTGGAAACACCATATATTTT
CASKIAGSGNTIYF
>TRBD2|TRBJ2-3|-|TRBV9
TGTGCCAGCAGCGTAGCCGTGTTTGAGGACCCAGGACTAGCGGGACATACAGATACGCAGTATTTT
CASSVAVFEDPGLAGHTDTQYF
>TRBD2|TRBJ2-5|-|TRBV9
TGTGCCAGCAGCTCTAGCGGGGGAGGCCAAGAGACCCAGTACTTC
CASSSSGGGQETQYF
>-|TRBJ2-3|-|TRBV7-9
TGTGCCAGCAGCTTCCTTGCGGGATTCACAGATACGCAGTATTTT
CASSFLAGFTDTQYF
>-|TRBJ2-1|-|TRBV7-2
TGTGCCAGCAGCTTCAGACCAGGGGCCTCCTACAATGAGCAGTTCTTC
CASSFRPGASYNEQFF
>-|TRBJ2-7|once|TRBV5-1
TGCGCCAGCAGCGGCCTCGAGGGCGAGCAGTACTTC
CASSGLEGEQYF
>-|TRBJ2-7|-|TRBV19
TGTGCCAGTAGTAGGAGCAGGGACTACGAGCAGTACTTC
CASSRSRDYEQYF
>-|TRBJ1-6|-|TRBV5-1
TGCGCCAGCAGTGATTTCGGACAGAGGGATTCACCCCTCCACTTT
CASSDFGQRDSPLHF
>-|TRBJ1-2|-|TRBV7-9
TGTGCCAGCAGCTTAGTGGACTTTTCCCATGGCTACACCTTC
CASSLVDFSHGYTF
>-|TRBJ1-5|-|TRBV7-2
TGTGCCAGCAGCTTAGTGGCAGGGCCTCATCAGCCCCAGCATTTT
CASSLVAGPHQPQHF
>TRBD1|TRBJ2-7|-|TRBV10-1
TGCGCCAGCAGTGACTCTACAGGGGCCGGCGAGCAGTACTTC
CASSDSTGAGEQYF
>-|TRBJ2-2|-|TRBV5-1
TGCGCCAGCAGCTTGGACAGGCCCTACGGGGGGGAGCTGTTTTTT
CASSLDRPYGGELFF
>-|TRBJ2-1|-|TRBV7-9
TGTGCCAGCAGCCTTGGAGGCAGCCACAATGAGCAGTTCTTC
CASSLGGSHNEQFF
>TRBD1|TRBJ1-1|-|TRBV29-1
TGCAGCATAAACAGGGGGGTCACTGAAGCTTTCTTT
CSINRGVTEAFF
>-|TRBJ1-1|-|TRBV10-3
TGTGCCATCAGTGAGTCGCGCCTACAGGGTCACACTGAAGCTTTCTTT
CAISESRLQGHTEAFF
>-|TRBJ1-2|-|TRBV5-5
TGTGCCAGCAGCTTGTTACAGAATGGCTACACCTTC
CASSLLQNGYTF
>-|TRBJ2-7|-|TRBV7-2
TGTGCCAGCAGCTTAGGACCACCCGGGAACTACGAGCAGTACTTC
CASSLGPPGNYEQYF